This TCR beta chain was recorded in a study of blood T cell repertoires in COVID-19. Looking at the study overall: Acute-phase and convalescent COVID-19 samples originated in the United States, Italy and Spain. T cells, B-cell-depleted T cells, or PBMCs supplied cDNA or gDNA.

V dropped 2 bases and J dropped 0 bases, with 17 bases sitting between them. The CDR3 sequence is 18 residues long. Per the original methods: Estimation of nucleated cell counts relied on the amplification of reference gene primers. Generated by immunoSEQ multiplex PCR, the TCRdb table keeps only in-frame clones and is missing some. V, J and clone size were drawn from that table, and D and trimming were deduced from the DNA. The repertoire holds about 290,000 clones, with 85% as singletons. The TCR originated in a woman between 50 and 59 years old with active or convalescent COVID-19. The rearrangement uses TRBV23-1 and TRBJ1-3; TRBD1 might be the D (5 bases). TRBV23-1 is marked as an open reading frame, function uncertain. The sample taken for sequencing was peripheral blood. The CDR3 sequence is CASSQVGGTHSSGNTIYF. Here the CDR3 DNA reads TGCGCCAGCAGTCAAGTGGGGGGGACCCACAGCTCTGGAAACACCATATATTTT.